This TCR beta chain was found in a study of graft-versus-host responses after intestinal transplantation. Overall study: Each of the recipients got a multivisceral, liver-intestinal, or isolated intestinal transplant. The study gave all recipients anti-thymocyte globulin induction, then tacrolimus and steroids for about 3 years. Notes on the study in general: Investigators detected GvH clones in recipient marrow, with some emerging earlier in ileum or blood.

The data were produced by immunoSEQ multiplex PCR, yet TCRdb's version contains in-frame clones alone and is incomplete. The sample consists of about 97,000 clones, approximately 90% of them appearing once. A word on this clone: The antigen is unknown.

The sample consisted of PBMCs, taken roughly 410 days after intestinal transplant. This TCR came from a human patient who received an intestinal transplant, so some T cells may come from the graft donor.

CDR3 region: CASSLASGIQETQYF. The CDR3 DNA is TGCGCCAGCAGCTTGGCGTCGGGTATCCAAGAGACCCAGTACTTC. This chain joins TRBV5-1 and TRBJ2-5; D is unresolved. Germline V gene sequence: CDR1 SGHRS, CDR2 YFSETQ. Trimming took 0 bases from V and 1 from J, leaving 10 bases between them. The CDR3 length is 15 residues.